A selection of T cell receptor beta chains follows, all from one sample in a study of spatial heterogeneity in lung cancer. A single record per CDR3 protein comes from TCRdb applying MiXCR to the 5' RACE reads. Of 24,000 or so distinct CDR3 sequences listed, roughly 10% are singletons. The source material was lung tumor tissue, sampled at surgery. The receptors originated from a male donor with early-stage non-small cell lung cancer. Both conserved end residues are part of each CDR3. D genes are given only for firm matches. Part of the rows lack a size; the others show once, few, many or a class for expanded clones.

D: TRBD2; J: TRBJ2-3; size: many; V: TRBV15; CDR3: CATSRPDSGRSDTQYF; DNA: TGTGCCACCAGCCGCCCCGATAGCGGGAGGTCAGATACGCAGTATTTT
D: .; J: TRBJ2-2; size: many; V: TRBV20-1; CDR3: CSAGLAGQPGTGELFF; DNA: TGCAGTGCTGGATTAGCGGGACAGCCTGGCACCGGGGAGCTGTTTTTT
D: .; J: TRBJ2-1; size: .; V: TRBV20-1; CDR3: CSASRQINEQFF; DNA: TGCAGTGCTTCCCGACAGATCAATGAGCAGTTCTTC
D: .; J: TRBJ2-3; size: .; V: TRBV18; CDR3: CASSPKEDTQYF; DNA: TGTGCCAGCTCACCAAAGGAGGATACGCAGTATTTT
D: .; J: TRBJ2-5; size: .; V: TRBV5-6; CDR3: CASSLYQETQYF; DNA: TGTGCCAGCAGCTTGTATCAAGAGACCCAGTACTTC
D: TRBD2; J: TRBJ2-7; size: many; V: TRBV9; CDR3: CASSMTSGPSYEQYF; DNA: TGTGCCAGCAGCATGACTAGCGGGCCCTCCTACGAGCAGTACTTC
D: .; J: TRBJ1-1; size: few; V: TRBV7-2; CDR3: CASSLGPGDPEAFF; DNA: TGTGCCAGCAGCTTAGGGCCAGGGGACCCTGAAGCTTTCTTT
D: TRBD1; J: TRBJ2-1; size: .; V: TRBV6-4; CDR3: CASSERGHNEQFF; DNA: TGTGCCAGCAGTGAAAGGGGGCACAATGAGCAGTTCTTC
D: .; J: TRBJ1-1; size: few; V: TRBV7-9; CDR3: CASSFAEDTEAFF; DNA: TGTGCCAGCAGCTTCGCAGAGGACACTGAAGCTTTCTTT
D: .; J: TRBJ2-2; size: many; V: TRBV7-2; CDR3: CASSHSTLSGELFF; DNA: TGTGCCAGCAGCCATTCCACTCTGTCCGGGGAGCTGTTTTTT
D: .; J: TRBJ2-3; size: .; V: TRBV7-3; CDR3: CASSSGSTDTQYF; DNA: TGTGCCAGCAGCTCCGGCTCAACAGATACGCAGTATTTT
D: .; J: TRBJ2-1; size: many; V: TRBV12-3/TRBV12-4; CDR3: CASSLTLYNEQFF; DNA: TGTGCCAGCAGTTTGACGCTGTACAATGAGCAGTTCTTC
D: .; J: TRBJ1-5; size: many; V: TRBV12-3/TRBV12-4; CDR3: CASSYPRGHQDSNQPQHF; DNA: TGTGCCAGCAGTTACCCCCGGGGACATCAGGATAGCAATCAGCCCCAGCATTTT
D: TRBD2; J: TRBJ2-5; size: once; V: TRBV5-1; CDR3: CASSLEGLGGETQYF; DNA: TGCGCCAGCAGCTTGGAGGGACTAGGGGGAGAGACCCAGTACTTC
D: .; J: TRBJ1-5; size: many; V: TRBV25-1; CDR3: CASGPAAGAQPQHF; DNA: TGTGCCAGTGGCCCGGCGGCAGGGGCTCAGCCCCAGCATTTT
D: .; J: TRBJ2-3; size: many; V: TRBV11-2; CDR3: CASSLGGTSTDTQYF; DNA: TGTGCCAGCAGCCTAGGGGGGACTAGCACAGATACGCAGTATTTT
D: .; J: TRBJ2-7; size: .; V: TRBV3-1; CDR3: CASSQRQGNEQYF; DNA: TGTGCCAGCAGCCAACGGCAGGGGAACGAGCAGTACTTC
D: .; J: TRBJ1-1; size: medium-sized; V: TRBV28; CDR3: CATQRGGDTEAFF; DNA: TGTGCCACCCAACGGGGGGGTGACACTGAAGCTTTCTTT
D: TRBD2; J: TRBJ2-5; size: many; V: TRBV5-4; CDR3: CASSGLEETQYF; DNA: TGTGCCAGCAGCGGACTAGAAGAGACCCAGTACTTC
D: .; J: TRBJ1-4; size: few; V: TRBV7-2; CDR3: CASSLARSTLNEKLFF; DNA: TGTGCCAGCAGCTTAGCGAGGAGTACCCTTAATGAAAAACTGTTTTTT
D: TRBD2; J: TRBJ2-1; size: many; V: TRBV2; CDR3: CASRLTSGMRGEQFF; DNA: TGTGCCAGCAGGCTGACTAGCGGGATGAGGGGTGAGCAGTTCTTC
D: TRBD2; J: TRBJ2-3; size: .; V: TRBV7-9; CDR3: CASSRTSVTDTQYF; DNA: TGTGCCAGCAGCCGTACTAGCGTCACAGATACGCAGTATTTT
D: .; J: TRBJ2-4; size: few; V: TRBV21-1; CDR3: CASSPQTCGGGLAKNIQYF; DNA: TGTGCCAGCAGCCCGCAAACCTGTGGCGGTGGACTAGCCAAAAACATTCAGTACTTC
D: .; J: TRBJ2-1; size: medium-sized; V: TRBV7-3; CDR3: CASSSPGRDWDEQFF; DNA: TGTGCCAGCAGCTCACCGGGACGGGACTGGGATGAGCAGTTCTTC
D: TRBD1; J: TRBJ2-5; size: many; V: TRBV20-1; CDR3: CSAITGGETQYF; DNA: TGCAGTGCTATTACAGGGGGGGAGACCCAGTACTTC
D: .; J: TRBJ2-7; size: many; V: TRBV2; CDR3: CASTTDSYEQYF; DNA: TGTGCCAGCACTACGGATTCCTACGAGCAGTACTTC
D: .; J: TRBJ1-6; size: few; V: TRBV10-3; CDR3: CAISEEQGPNSPLHF; DNA: TGTGCCATCAGTGAGGAGCAGGGTCCAAATTCACCCCTCCACTTT
D: TRBD2; J: TRBJ2-7; size: few; V: TRBV5-1; CDR3: CASSFLAGAREQYF; DNA: TGCGCCAGCAGCTTCCTAGCGGGGGCGCGAGAGCAGTACTTC
D: .; J: TRBJ1-5; size: many; V: TRBV28; CDR3: CASRGRVRNQPQHF; DNA: TGTGCCAGCAGGGGGAGGGTTCGCAATCAGCCCCAGCATTTT